The TCR beta chain described here comes from a study of T cell responses to AZD1222 COVID-19 vaccine. Findings and limits, study-wide: Clonal diversity was possibly underestimated; the donors were predominantly white British and more often female. It was only a handful of AZD1222 recipients who were seropositive at baseline. Nearly half of unique spike-specific TCRs reportedly avoided B.1.351 and B.1.1.7 mutated regions. Dominant at 160-218 and 743-854, vaccine-associated CD4 TCRs also spanned spike.

J was trimmed by 6 bases and V by 2 bases; bases with no gene match: 5. The CDR3 has 14 residues. Germline V gene lookup returns CDR1 MNHEY and CDR2 SMNVEV (reference sequence). The protocol was immunoSEQ multiplex PCR, while the TCRdb copy is restricted to in-frame clones and leaves out a portion. Among tens of thousands of clones, roughly 88% were seen once, and the ten largest hold 12%. This clone was detected a few times. Its target is not known. The V and J genes are TRBV27 and TRBJ2-7, with TRBD1 matching 9 bases. Sequences were derived from peripheral blood, sampled 28 days after the second AZD1222 dose. This receptor was taken from an adult who received the AZD1222 COVID-19 vaccine. The CDR3 reads CASSLGTGMGEQYF. CDR3 coding DNA: TGTGCCAGCAGTTTAGGGACAGGGATGGGCGAGCAGTACTTC.